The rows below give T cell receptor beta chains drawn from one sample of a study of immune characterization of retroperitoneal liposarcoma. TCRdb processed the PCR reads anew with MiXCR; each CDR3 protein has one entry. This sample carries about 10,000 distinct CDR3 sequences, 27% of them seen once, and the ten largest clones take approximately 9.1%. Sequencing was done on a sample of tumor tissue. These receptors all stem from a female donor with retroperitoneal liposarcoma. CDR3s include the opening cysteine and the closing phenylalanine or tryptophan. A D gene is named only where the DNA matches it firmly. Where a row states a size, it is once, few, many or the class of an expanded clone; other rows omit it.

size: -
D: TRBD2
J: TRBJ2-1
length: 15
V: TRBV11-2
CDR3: CASSLLSGGSNEQFF
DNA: TGTGCCAGCAGCTTATTGTCTGGCGGGAGTAATGAGCAGTTCTTC

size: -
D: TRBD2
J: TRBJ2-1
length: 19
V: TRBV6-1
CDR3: CASSEFLGWAGGAKNIQFF
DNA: TGTGCCAGCAGTGAATTTCTGGGCTGGGCGGGAGGGGCCAAAAACATTCAGTTCTTC

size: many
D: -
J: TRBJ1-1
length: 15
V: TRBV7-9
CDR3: CASSPSRAGARGAFF
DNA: TGTGCCAGCAGCCCTAGTAGGGCAGGGGCTAGAGGAGCTTTCTTT

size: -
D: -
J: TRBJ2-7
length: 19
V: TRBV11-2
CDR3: CASSFLIRSSTPSSYEQYF
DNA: TGTGCCAGCAGCTTTCTAATTCGTAGTAGTACCCCCAGCTCCTACGAGCAGTACTTC

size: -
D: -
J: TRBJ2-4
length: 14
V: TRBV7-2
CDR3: CASSLAGAKNIQYF
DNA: TGTGCCAGCAGCTTAGCGGGAGCTAAAAACATTCAGTACTTC

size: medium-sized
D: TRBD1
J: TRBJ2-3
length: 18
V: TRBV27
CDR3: CASSLYDIGGSSTDTQYF
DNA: TGTGCCAGCAGTTTATACGACATAGGGGGCTCTAGCACAGATACGCAGTATTTT

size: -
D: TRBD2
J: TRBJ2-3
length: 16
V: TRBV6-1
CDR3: CASTGLAGVGADTQYF
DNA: TGTGCCAGCACGGGACTAGCGGGAGTCGGGGCAGATACGCAGTATTTT

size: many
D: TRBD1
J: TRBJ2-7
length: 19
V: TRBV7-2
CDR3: CASSPLGQGAGPYYNEQYF
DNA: TGTGCCAGCAGCCCCCTAGGACAGGGGGCTGGCCCTTACTACAATGAGCAGTACTTC

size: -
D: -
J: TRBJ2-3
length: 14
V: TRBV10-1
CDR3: CASSVRRSTDTQYF
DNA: TGCGCCAGCAGTGTAAGGAGGAGCACAGATACGCAGTATTTT

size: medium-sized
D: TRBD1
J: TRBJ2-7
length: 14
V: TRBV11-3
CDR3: CASSLQGADYEQYF
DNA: TGTGCCAGCAGCCTCCAGGGGGCCGACTACGAGCAGTACTTC

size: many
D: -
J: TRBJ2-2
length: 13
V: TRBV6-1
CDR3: CASSYSNTGELFF
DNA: TGTGCCAGCAGCTATTCGAACACCGGGGAGCTGTTTTTT

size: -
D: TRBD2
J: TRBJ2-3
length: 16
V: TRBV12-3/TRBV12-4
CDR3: CASSKGTSGGTDTQYF
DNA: TGTGCCAGCAGTAAGGGGACTAGCGGGGGCACAGATACGCAGTATTTT

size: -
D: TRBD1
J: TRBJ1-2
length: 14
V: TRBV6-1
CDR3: CASSEVQGEVGYTF
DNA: TGTGCCAGCAGTGAAGTACAGGGGGAGGTTGGCTACACCTTC

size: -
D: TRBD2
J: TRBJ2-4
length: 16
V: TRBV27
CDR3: CASSLYSGLAKNIQYF
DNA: TGTGCCAGCAGTTTATATAGCGGGTTAGCCAAAAACATTCAGTACTTC

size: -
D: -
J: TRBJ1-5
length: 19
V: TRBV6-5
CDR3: CASSYGPLTYLNSNQPQHF
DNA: TGTGCCAGCAGTTACGGGCCCCTGACATATCTTAATAGCAATCAGCCCCAGCATTTT

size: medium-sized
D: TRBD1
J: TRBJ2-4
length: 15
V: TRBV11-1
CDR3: CASSFGTALLLRQYF
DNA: TGTGCCAGCAGTTTTGGGACAGCCCTTCTCCTTAGGCAGTACTTC

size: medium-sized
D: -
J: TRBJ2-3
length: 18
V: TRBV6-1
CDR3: CASSEGSNRRIFTDTQYF
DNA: TGTGCCAGCAGTGAAGGCTCGAACAGAAGAATTTTCACAGATACGCAGTATTTT

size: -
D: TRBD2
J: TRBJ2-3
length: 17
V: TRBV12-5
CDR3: CASALSVKAGEADTQYF
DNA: TGTGCTAGTGCCCTTTCTGTTAAAGCGGGAGAGGCAGATACGCAGTATTTT

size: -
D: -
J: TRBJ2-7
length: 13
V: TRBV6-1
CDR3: CASLWTGGMEQYF
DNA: TGTGCCAGCCTGTGGACTGGTGGAATGGAGCAGTACTTC

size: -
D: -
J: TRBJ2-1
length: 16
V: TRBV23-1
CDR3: CASSQSSTYSYNEQFF
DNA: TGCGCCAGCAGTCAATCGTCGACATACTCCTACAATGAGCAGTTCTTC

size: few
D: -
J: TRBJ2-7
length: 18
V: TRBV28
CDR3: CASSFSLISPDSTNEQYF
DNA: TGTGCCAGCAGTTTCTCGTTAATTTCGCCTGATTCAACCAACGAGCAGTACTTC

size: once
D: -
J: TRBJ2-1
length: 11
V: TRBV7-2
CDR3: CASSLAETQFF
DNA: TGTGCCAGCAGCTTAGCAGAGACCCAGTTCTTC

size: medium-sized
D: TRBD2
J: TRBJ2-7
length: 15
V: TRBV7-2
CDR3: CASSLKPSGTHEQYF
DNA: TGTGCCAGCAGCTTAAAGCCTAGCGGTACTCACGAGCAGTACTTC

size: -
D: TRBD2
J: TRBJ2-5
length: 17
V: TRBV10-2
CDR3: CASSESRSGGSRETQYF
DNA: TGCGCCAGCAGTGAGTCCCGTAGCGGGGGGTCCCGGGAGACCCAGTACTTC

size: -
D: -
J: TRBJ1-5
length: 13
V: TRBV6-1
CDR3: CASSERGNQPQHF
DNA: TGTGCCAGCAGTGAACGAGGGAATCAGCCCCAGCATTTT

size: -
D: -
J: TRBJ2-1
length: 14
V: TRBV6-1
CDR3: CASSRSGRNNEQFF
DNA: TGTGCCAGCAGTAGGTCAGGACGCAACAATGAGCAGTTCTTC

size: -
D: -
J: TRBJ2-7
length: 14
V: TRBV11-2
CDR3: CASSLPRVTYEQYF
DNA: TGTGCCAGCAGCTTACCGCGCGTAACCTACGAGCAGTACTTC

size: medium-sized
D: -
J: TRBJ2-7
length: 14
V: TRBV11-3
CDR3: CASSPLGGGYEQYF
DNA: TGTGCCAGCAGTCCCCTCGGTGGTGGCTACGAGCAGTACTTC

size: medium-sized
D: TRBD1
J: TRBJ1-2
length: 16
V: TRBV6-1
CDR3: CASSPITGTGSYGYTF
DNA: TGTGCCAGCAGTCCGATAACCGGGACAGGGAGCTATGGCTACACCTTC

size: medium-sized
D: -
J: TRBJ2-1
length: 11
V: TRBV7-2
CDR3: CASRRAYEQFF
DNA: TGTGCCAGCAGGCGAGCCTACGAGCAGTTCTTC

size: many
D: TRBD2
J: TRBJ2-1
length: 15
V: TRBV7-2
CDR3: CASSLGTSGGNEQFF
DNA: TGTGCCAGCAGCTTAGGGACTAGCGGGGGCAATGAGCAGTTCTTC

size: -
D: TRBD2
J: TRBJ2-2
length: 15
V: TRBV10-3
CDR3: CAISVSGGNTGELFF
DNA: TGTGCCATCAGTGTTAGCGGGGGGAACACCGGGGAGCTGTTTTTT

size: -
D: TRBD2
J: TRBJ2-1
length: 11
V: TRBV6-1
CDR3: CASTNAGVQFF
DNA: TGTGCCAGCACCAACGCGGGGGTGCAGTTCTTC

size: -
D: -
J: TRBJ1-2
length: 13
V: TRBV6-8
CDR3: CASRVGPNYGYTF
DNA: TGTGCCAGCAGGGTAGGCCCTAACTATGGCTACACCTTC

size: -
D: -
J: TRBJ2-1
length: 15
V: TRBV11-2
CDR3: CASRAPGRNSYEQFF
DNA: TGTGCCAGCAGGGCTCCGGGACGCAACTCCTACGAGCAGTTCTTC

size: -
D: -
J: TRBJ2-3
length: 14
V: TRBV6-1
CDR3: CASRLSDGGWTQYF
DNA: TGTGCCAGCAGGCTCAGTGATGGGGGATGGACGCAGTATTTT

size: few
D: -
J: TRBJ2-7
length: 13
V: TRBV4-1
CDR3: CASSEDRTYEQYF
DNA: TGCGCCAGCAGCGAGGACAGAACCTACGAGCAGTACTTC

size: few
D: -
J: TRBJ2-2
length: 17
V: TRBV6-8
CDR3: CASSPSGTDLNTGELFF
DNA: TGTGCCAGCAGTCCATCCGGGACTGACTTAAACACCGGGGAGCTGTTTTTT

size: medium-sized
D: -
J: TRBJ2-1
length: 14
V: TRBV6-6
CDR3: CASSYRRTGAPQFF
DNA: TGTGCCAGCAGTTACCGACGCACGGGGGCGCCCCAGTTCTTC

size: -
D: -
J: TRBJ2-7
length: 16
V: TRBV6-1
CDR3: CASSFNDRQISYEQYF
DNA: TGTGCCAGCAGTTTCAATGACAGACAGATTTCCTACGAGCAGTACTTC

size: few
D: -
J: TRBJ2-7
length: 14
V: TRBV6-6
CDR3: CASSYSGPLDEQYF
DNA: TGTGCCAGCAGTTACTCGGGGCCCCTGGACGAGCAGTACTTC

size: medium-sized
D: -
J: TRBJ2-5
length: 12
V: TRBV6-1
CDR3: CASSYNQETQYF
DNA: TGTGCCAGCAGTTATAACCAAGAGACCCAGTACTTC

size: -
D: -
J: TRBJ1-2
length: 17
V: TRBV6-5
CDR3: CASSYSIVSSRNYGYTF
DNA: TGTGCCAGCAGTTACTCGATAGTATCTTCCAGGAACTATGGCTACACCTTC

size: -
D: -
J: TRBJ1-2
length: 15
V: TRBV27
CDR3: CASSFEDPGVYGYTF
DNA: TGTGCCAGCAGTTTTGAGGACCCAGGTGTCTATGGCTACACCTTC

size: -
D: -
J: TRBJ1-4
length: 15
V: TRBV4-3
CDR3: CASSQEPTTNEKLFF
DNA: TGCGCCAGCAGCCAAGAACCAACAACTAATGAAAAACTGTTTTTT

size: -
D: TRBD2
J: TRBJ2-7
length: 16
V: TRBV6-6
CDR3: CASSGSIAGGTREQYF
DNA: TGTGCCAGCAGTGGCAGCATAGCGGGAGGTACGAGGGAGCAGTACTTC

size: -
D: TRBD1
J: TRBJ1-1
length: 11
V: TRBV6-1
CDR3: CASSGDSGPFF
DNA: TGTGCCAGCAGTGGGGACAGTGGACCTTTCTTT

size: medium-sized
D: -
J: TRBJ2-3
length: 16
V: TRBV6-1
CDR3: CASSEGWGFGTDTQYF
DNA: TGTGCCAGCAGTGAAGGTTGGGGATTCGGCACAGATACGCAGTATTTT

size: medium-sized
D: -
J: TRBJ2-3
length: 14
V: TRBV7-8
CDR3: CASSFDYAADTQYF
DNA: TGTGCCAGCAGCTTCGACTACGCTGCAGATACGCAGTATTTT

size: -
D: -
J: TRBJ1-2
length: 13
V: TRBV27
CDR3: CASSPLRADGYTF
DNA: TGTGCCAGCAGTCCCCTGAGGGCTGATGGCTACACCTTC

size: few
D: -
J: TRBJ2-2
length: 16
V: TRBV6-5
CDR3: CASRTRGISSTGELFF
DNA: TGTGCCAGCAGAACCCGGGGGATAAGCAGCACCGGGGAGCTGTTTTTT

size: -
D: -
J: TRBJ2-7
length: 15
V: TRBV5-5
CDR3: CASSFSSGAGYEQYF
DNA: TGTGCCAGCAGCTTTTCTTCGGGAGCGGGCTACGAGCAGTACTTC